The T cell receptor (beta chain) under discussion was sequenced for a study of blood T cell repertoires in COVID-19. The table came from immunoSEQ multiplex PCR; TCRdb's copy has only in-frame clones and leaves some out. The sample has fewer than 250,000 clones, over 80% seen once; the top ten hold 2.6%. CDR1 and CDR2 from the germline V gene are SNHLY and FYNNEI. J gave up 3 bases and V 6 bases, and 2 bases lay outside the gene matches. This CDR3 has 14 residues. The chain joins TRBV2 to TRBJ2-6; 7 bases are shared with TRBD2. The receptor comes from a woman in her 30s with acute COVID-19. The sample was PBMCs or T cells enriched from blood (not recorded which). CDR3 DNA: TGTGCCAGCAGGGGGGGGATTGGGGCCAACGTCCTGACTTTC. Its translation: CASRGGIGANVLTF. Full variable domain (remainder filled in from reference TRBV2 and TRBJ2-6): EPEVTQTPSHQVTQMGQEVILRCVPISNHLYFYWYRQILGQKVEFLVSFYNNEISEKSEIFDDQFSVERPDGSNFTLKIRSTKLEDSAMYFCASRGGIGANVLTFGAGSRLTVL.